The present T cell receptor beta chain was sequenced within a study of blood T cell repertoires in COVID-19. Overall study context: Collection of acute and convalescent COVID-19 samples took place in the United States, Italy and Spain. The analysed material was cDNA or gDNA that came from T cells, B-cell-depleted T cells, or PBMCs.

Germline V CDR1 and CDR2: KGHSH, LQKENI. V was pared by 3 bases and J by 4 bases, with 5 bases of the junction left unmatched. The CDR3 totals 14 residues. In the authors' methods: Amplification from reference gene primers served as the basis for estimated nucleated cell counts. Sequenced by immunoSEQ multiplex PCR; TCRdb stores in-frame clones only, minus some. For V, J and clone size, that table is used; D and trimming come from the DNA. The sample lists some 200,000 clones, around 80% occurring once. The V and J genes are TRBV18 and TRBJ1-2; 7 nucleotides line up with TRBD1. The receptor was derived from a woman in her 70s with acute or convalescent COVID-19. Sequencing used peripheral blood. This chain's CDR3 is CASSPLQGSYGYTF. The DNA of the CDR3 is TGTGCCAGCTCACCTCTACAGGGGTCCTATGGCTACACCTTC.